This T cell receptor beta chain comes out of a study of T cells after yellow fever vaccination. Generation of TCR cDNA used 5'RACE template switching (which added a universal primer site and UMIs). MiXCR was run by TCRdb on the 5' RACE reads, yielding one entry per CDR3 protein. This table holds some 340,000 distinct CDR3 sequences, 4.1% found once. This clonotype showed up just a few times. As yet, its antigen is unknown. Study results and limitations: Although most clonotypes did not, a small share appeared in both CD4 and CD8 compartments. The booster saw the reappearance of most primary-vaccination clones (roughly 96% CD4, 80% to 90% CD8). A weaker but faster secondary response was observed, peaking on day 5 versus 15.

Germline CDR1 reads SQVTM; CDR2 reads ANQGSEA. The CDR3 totals 14 residues. Trimming stripped 6 bases from V and 7 bases from J, with 19 bases between. The source was PBMCs, collected 5 days after the yellow fever booster vaccination. The chain carries TRBV29-1 and TRBJ1-3, with D unresolved. The receptor was isolated from a man in his late teens or twenties who received the YFV17D yellow fever vaccine. The CDR3 reads CSVVKGPLGNTIYF. In DNA, the CDR3 is TGCAGCGTGGTGAAGGGCCCTCTCGGGAACACCATATATTTT.